This TCR beta chain was captured in a study of T cell responses to AZD1222 COVID-19 vaccine (dated by TCRdb to the early 2020s). With respect to the entire study: Because spike-specific TCR depth and breadth did not differ between the two schedules, AZD1222 recipients who got a second dose at roughly 4 weeks were pooled with those who got a second dose at roughly 12 weeks. Trial participants were enrolled into age subgroups of 18-55, 56-69 and 70-plus years, which contained 148, 28 and 57 TCR-sequenced participants, respectively. TCR sequencing covered 233 trial participants: around 210 given two doses of AZD1222 and around 26 given two doses of MenACWY control vaccine. On the study overall, not on this receptor specifically: A significant rise in spike-specific TCR breadth and depth was observed after two AZD1222 doses relative to day 0 and relative to MenACWY recipients. The vaccine-associated CD4 TCRs covered the entire spike protein, and the dominant responses fell in regions 160-218 and 743-854. Because no samples from the day 14 peak response were available, repertoires could be characterized only after the peak T cell response. Conclusions about previously exposed vaccinees were limited because only a handful of AZD1222 recipients were SARS-CoV-2 seropositive at baseline. Participants were mostly white British and included more females than males, and it was suggested by the authors that clonal diversity may have been underestimated. The 56-69-year group was small, and its depth increase did not reach significance, likely because of low power. Nearly half of unique spike-specific TCRs reportedly recognized epitopes outside regions mutated in the B.1.351 and B.1.1.7 variants.

V loses 0 bases, J loses 4 bases, and the germline ends lie 18 bases apart. The cysteine opens and the phenylalanine closes a CDR3 of 17 amino acids. The sequence is cut down to CDR3 DNA, 51 bases in frame from base 1. Looking up the germline V gene yields CDR1 SGHNT and CDR2 YENEEA. On this clone itself: Its specific antigen is unknown. It has no much larger one-base neighbor in the sample; base qualities were not kept.

The CDR3 regions of human TCRbeta chains were analyzed by immunosequencing. On the study's bioinformatics: Repertoire TCRs were checked for matches against a reference library of SARS-CoV-2-specific TCRs that had been generated using the MIRA antigen-specificity platform. Breadth was defined as the fraction of unique TCRs that were SARS-CoV-2-associated, and depth was defined as the fraction of total T cells that were SARS-CoV-2-associated. Using the MIRA data, each spike-specific TCR was mapped to the spike region that the TCR reacts to and placed in a CD4 or CD8 class. Log10-transformed breadth and depth values were compared by one-way ANOVA with Sidak's multiple comparisons tests. Held by TCRdb, this immuneACCESS table contains in-frame sequences only and omits some clones. Under half of the omission traces to an unresolved V gene where checked; the cause of the rest is unknown. V and J calls plus clone size are reproduced from that table; the DNA served to infer D and trimming. This sample comprises tens of thousands of clones, approximately 84% of them detected only once. The biggest ten clones account for 17% of the sample.

In light of the paper, this sample's time point label describes: baseline before first vaccination. Samples from vaccinated people were obtained from the UK trials COV001 and COV002, which included a single-blind randomized controlled phase 2/3 trial of AZD1222 (ChAdOx1 nCoV-19) in healthy adults. Trial participant PBMC samples were collected at day 0 and day 28 after the second dose for TCRbeta chain sequencing. This clonotype was sampled from an adult in good health. Source: peripheral blood, taken on day 0 of AZD1222 vaccination. Recombination connected TRBV11-3 to TRBJ1-1; TRBD1 is a possible D gene, resting on 5 matching bases. The CDR3 region has the sequence CASSLDGTAEKVTEAFF. The sequenced DNA is TGTGCCAGCAGCTTAGACGGGACGGCAGAAAAGGTCACTGAAGCTTTCTTT.